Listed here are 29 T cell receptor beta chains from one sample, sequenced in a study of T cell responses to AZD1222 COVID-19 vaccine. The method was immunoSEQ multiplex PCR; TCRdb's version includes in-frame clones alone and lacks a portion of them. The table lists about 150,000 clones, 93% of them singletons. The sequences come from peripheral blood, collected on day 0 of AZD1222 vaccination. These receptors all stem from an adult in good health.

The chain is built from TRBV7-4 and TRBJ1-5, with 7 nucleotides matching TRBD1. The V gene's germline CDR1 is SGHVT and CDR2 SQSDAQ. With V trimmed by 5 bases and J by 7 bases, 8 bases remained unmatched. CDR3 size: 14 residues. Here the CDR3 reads CASSPRQGEQPQHF. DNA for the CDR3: TGTGCCAGCAGCCCACGACAGGGAGAGCAGCCCCAGCATTTT.

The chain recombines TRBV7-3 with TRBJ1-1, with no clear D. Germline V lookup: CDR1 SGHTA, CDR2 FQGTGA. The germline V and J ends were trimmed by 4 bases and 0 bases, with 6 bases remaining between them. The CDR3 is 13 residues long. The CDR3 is CASSSRLNTEAFF. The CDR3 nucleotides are TGTGCCAGCAGCTCACGATTGAACACTGAAGCTTTCTTT.

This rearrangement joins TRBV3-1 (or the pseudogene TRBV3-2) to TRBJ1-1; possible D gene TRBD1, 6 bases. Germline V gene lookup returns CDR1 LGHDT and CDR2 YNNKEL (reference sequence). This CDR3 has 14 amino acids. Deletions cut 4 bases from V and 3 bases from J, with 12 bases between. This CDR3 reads CASSPAPGDTEAFF. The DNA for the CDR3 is TGTGCCAGCAGCCCCGCCCCAGGGGACACTGAAGCTTTCTTT.

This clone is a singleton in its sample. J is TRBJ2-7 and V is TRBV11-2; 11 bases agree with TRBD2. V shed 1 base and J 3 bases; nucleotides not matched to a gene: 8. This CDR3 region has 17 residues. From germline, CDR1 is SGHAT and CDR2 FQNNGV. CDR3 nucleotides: TGTGCCAGCAGCTTAGTGTTTGGTCTAGCGGGAGGCTACGAGCAGTACTTC. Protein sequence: CASSLVFGLAGGYEQYF.

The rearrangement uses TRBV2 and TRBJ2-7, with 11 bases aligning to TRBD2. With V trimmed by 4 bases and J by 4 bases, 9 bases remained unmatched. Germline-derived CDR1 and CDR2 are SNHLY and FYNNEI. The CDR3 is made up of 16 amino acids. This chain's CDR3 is CASSATSGTRNYEQYF. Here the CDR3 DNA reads TGTGCCAGCAGTGCGACTAGCGGGACCCGAAATTACGAGCAGTACTTC.

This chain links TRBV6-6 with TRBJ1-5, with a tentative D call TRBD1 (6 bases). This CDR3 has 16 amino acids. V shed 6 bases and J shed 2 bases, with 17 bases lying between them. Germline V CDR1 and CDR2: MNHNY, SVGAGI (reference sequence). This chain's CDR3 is CASRPLTGGRNQPQHF. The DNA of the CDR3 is TGTGCCAGCAGACCCCTGACAGGCGGGCGCAATCAGCCCCAGCATTTT.

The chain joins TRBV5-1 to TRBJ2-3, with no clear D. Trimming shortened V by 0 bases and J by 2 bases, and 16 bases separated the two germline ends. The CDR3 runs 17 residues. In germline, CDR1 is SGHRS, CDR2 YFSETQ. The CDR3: CASSLVVRNYPTDTQYF. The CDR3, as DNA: TGCGCCAGCAGCTTGGTGGTTAGAAACTATCCCACAGATACGCAGTATTTT.

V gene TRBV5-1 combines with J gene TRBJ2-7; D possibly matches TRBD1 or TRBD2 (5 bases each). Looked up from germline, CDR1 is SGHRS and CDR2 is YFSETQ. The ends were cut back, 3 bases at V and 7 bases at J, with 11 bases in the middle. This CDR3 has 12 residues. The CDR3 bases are TGCGCCAGCAGCTGGACGGGACCAGAGCAGTACTTC. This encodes CASSWTGPEQYF.

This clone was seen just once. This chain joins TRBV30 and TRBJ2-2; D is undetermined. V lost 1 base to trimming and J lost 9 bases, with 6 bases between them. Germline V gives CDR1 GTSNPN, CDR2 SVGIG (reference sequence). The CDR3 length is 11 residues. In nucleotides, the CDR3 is TGTGCCTGGAGTGACTTTAGGGAGCTGTTTTTT. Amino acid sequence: CAWSDFRELFF.

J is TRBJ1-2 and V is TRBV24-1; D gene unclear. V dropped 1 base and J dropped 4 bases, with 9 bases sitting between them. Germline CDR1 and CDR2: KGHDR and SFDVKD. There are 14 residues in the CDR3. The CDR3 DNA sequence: TGTGCCACCAGTGATTTCAGCGGAAGCTATGGCTACACCTTC. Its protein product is CATSDFSGSYGYTF.

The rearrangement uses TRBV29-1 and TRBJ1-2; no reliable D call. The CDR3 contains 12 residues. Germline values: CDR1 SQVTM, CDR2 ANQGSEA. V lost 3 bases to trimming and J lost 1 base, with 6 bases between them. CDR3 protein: CSVDVFNYGYTF. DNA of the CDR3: TGCAGCGTTGACGTTTTTAACTATGGCTACACCTTC.

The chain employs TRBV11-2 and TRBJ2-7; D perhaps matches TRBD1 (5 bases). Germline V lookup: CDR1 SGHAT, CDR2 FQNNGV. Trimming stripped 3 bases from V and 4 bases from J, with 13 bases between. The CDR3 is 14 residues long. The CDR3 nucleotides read TGTGCCAGCAGCTTGCGGACATGGGGATACGAGCAGTACTTC. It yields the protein CASSLRTWGYEQYF.

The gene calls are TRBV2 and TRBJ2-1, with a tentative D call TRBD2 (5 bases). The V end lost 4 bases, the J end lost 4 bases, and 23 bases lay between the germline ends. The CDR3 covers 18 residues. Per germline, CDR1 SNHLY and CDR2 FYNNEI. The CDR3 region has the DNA TGTGCCAGCAGTGGGGGATACGGGAATGAAAAAAATTACAATGAGCAGTTCTTC. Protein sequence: CASSGGYGNEKNYNEQFF.

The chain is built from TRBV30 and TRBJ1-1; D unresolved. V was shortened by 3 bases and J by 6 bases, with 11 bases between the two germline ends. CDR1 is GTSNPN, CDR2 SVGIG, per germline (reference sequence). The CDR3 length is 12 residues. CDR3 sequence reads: CAWREGRAEAFF. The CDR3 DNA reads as TGTGCCTGGAGAGAAGGGAGGGCTGAAGCTTTCTTT.

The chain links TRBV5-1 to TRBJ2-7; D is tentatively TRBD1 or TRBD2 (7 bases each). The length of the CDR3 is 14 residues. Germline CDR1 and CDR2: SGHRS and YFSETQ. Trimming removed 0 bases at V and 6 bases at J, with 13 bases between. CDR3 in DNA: TGCGCCAGCAGCTTGGCCGGCAGGGGGGGCGAGCAGTACTTC. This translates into CASSLAGRGGEQYF.

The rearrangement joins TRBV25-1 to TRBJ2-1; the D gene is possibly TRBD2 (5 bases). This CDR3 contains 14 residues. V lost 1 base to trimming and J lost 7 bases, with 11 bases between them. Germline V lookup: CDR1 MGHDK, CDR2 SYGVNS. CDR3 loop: CASSESEGRNEQFF. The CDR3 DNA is TGTGCCAGCAGTGAATCTGAGGGCCGGAATGAGCAGTTCTTC. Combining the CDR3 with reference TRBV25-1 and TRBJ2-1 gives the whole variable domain EADIYQTPRYLVIGTGKKITLECSQTMGHDKMYWYQQDPGMELHLIHYSYGVNSTEKGDLSSESTVSRIRTEHFPLTLESARPSHTSQYLCASSESEGRNEQFFGPGTRLTVL.

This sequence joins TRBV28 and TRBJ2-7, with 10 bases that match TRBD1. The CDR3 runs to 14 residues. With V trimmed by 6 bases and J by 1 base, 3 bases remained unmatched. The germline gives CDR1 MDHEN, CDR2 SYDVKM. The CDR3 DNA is TGTGCCAGCAGGGGACAGGGGTCTTCCTACGAGCAGTACTTC. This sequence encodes CASRGQGSSYEQYF.

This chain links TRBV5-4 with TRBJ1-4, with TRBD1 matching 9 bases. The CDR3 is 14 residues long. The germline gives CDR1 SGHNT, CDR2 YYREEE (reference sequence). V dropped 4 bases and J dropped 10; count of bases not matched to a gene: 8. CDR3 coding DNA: TGTGCCAGCAGCCGGGGACAGGGTGAGGGAAAACTGTTTTTT. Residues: CASSRGQGEGKLFF.

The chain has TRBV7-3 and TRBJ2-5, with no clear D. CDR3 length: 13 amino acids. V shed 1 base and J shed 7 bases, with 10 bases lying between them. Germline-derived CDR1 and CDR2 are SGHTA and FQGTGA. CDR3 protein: CASSLRERGTQYF. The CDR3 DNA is TGTGCCAGCAGCTTAAGAGAGCGCGGGACCCAGTACTTC.

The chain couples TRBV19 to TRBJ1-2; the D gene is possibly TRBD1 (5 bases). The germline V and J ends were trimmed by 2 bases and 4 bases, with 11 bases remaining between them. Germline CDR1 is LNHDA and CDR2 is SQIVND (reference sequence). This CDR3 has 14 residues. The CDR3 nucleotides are TGTGCCAGTAGTATAAGGGACGGCTTCTATGGCTACACCTTC. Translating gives CASSIRDGFYGYTF.

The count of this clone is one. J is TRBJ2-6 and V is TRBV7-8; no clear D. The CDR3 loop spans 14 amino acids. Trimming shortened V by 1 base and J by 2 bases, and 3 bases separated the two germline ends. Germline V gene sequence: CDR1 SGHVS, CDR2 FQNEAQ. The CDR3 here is CASSLVAGANVLTF. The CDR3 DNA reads TGTGCCAGCAGCTTAGTTGCTGGGGCCAACGTCCTGACTTTC.

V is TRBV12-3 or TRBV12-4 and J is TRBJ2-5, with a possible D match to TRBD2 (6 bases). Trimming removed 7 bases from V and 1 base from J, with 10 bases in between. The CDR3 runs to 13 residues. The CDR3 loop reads CASTLSGQETQYF. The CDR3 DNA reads TGTGCCAGCACCCTTAGCGGCCAAGAGACCCAGTACTTC.

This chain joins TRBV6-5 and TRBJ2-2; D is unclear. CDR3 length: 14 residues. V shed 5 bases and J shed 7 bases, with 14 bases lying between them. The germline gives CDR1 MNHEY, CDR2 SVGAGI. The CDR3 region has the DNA TGTGCCAGCAGTCCCCCTGGGCCCAGCGGGGAGCTGTTTTTT. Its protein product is CASSPPGPSGELFF.

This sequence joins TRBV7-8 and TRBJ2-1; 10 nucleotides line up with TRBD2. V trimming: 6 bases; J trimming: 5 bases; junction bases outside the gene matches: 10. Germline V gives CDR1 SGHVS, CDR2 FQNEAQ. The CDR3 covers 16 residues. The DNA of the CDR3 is TGTGCCAGCAGTCGTACCGGGACTAGCGCACACAATGAGCAGTTCTTC. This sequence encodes CASSRTGTSAHNEQFF.

CDR3 protein: CASGFAGAETQYF. The CDR3 bases are TGTGCTAGTGGTTTCGCGGGAGCTGAGACCCAGTACTTC. The chain is built from TRBV12-5 and TRBJ2-5, with 7 bases aligning to TRBD2. This CDR3 contains 13 residues. Trimming at V came to 3 bases and at J to 5 bases, leaving 3 bases not matched to a gene. Germline V lookup: CDR1 LGHNT, CDR2 FRNRAP.

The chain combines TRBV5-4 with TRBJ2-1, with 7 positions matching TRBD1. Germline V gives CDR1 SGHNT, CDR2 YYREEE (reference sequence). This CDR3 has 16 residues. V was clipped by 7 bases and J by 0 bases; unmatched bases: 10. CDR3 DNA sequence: TGTGCCAGCGGGATCTCAGGGGACAGCTCCTACAATGAGCAGTTCTTC. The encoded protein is CASGISGDSSYNEQFF.

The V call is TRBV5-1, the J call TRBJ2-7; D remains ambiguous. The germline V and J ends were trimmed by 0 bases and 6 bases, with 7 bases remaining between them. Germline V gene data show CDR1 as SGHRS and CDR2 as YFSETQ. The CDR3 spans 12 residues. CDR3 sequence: CASSLAAGEQYF. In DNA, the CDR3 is TGCGCCAGCAGCTTGGCAGCAGGCGAGCAGTACTTC.

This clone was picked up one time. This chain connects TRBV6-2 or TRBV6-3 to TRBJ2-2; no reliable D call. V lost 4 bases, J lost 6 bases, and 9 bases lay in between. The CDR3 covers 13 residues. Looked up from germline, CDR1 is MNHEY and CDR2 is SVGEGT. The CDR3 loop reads CASSFNFAGELFF. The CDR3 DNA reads TGTGCCAGCAGTTTTAACTTCGCCGGGGAGCTGTTTTTT.

CDR3 sequence: CASSLGRQETQYF. CDR3 sequence (DNA): TGTGCCAGCAGCTTGGGAAGGCAAGAGACCCAGTACTTC. The V and J genes are TRBV5-5 and TRBJ2-5; no clear D gene. Germline CDR1 and CDR2: SGHKS and YYEKEE (reference sequence). V lost 0 bases and J lost 2, with 5 bases in between. The length of the CDR3 is 13 residues.